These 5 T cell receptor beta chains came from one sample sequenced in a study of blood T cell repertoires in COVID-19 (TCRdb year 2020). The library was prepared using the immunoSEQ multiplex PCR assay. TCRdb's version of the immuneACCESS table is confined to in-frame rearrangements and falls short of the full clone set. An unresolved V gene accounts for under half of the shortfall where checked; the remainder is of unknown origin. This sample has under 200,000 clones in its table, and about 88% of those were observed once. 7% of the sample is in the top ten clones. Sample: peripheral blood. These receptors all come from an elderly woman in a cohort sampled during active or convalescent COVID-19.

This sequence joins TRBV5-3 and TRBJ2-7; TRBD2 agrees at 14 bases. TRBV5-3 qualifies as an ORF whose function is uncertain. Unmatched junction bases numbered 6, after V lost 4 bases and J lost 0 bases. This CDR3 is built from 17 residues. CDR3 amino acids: CARSRGLAGVTSYEQYF. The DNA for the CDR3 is TGTGCCAGAAGCAGGGGACTAGCGGGGGTAACCTCCTACGAGCAGTACTTC.

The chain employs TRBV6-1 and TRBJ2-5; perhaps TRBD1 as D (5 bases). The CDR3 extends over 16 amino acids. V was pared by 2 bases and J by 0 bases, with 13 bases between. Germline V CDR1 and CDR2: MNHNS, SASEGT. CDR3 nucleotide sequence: TGTGCCAGCAGTGAAAACCAGGGTTCGTACCAAGAGACCCAGTACTTC. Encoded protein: CASSENQGSYQETQYF.

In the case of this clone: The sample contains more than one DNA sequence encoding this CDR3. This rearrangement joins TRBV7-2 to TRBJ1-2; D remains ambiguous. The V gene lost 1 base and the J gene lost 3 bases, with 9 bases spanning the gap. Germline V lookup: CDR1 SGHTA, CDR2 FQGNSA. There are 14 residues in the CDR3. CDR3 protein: CASSLGEGYYGYTF. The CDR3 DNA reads TGTGCCAGCAGCTTAGGCGAGGGCTACTATGGCTACACCTTC. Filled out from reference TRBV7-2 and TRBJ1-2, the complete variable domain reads GAGVSQSPSNKVTEKGKDVELRCDPISGHTALYWYRQSLGQGLEFLIYFQGNSAPDKSGLPSDRFSAERTGGSVSTLTIQRTQQEDSAVYLCASSLGEGYYGYTFGSGTRLTVV.

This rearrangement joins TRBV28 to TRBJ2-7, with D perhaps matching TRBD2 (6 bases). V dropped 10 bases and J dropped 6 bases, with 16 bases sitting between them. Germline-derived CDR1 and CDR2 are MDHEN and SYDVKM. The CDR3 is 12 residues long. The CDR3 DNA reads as TGTGCCACCGGGAGACTTCGGGGCGAGCAGTACTTC. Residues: CATGRLRGEQYF.

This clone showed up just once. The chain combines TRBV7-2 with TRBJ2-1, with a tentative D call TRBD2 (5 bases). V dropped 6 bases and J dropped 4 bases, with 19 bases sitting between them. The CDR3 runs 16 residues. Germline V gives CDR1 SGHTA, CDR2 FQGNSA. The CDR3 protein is CASRGGRALGYNEQFF. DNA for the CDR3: TGTGCCAGCAGAGGTGGGCGGGCCCTAGGGTACAATGAGCAGTTCTTC.